What follows is one T cell receptor beta chain and its context. The data were produced by immunoSEQ multiplex PCR, yet TCRdb's version contains in-frame clones alone and is incomplete. Of some 350,000 clones detected, roughly 81% appear once; the ten largest clones hold about 3.3%. The CDR3 extends over 12 amino acids. The V end was cut by 1 base, the J end by 7 bases, with 5 bases between. The data derive from a study of Ad26.COV2.S vaccination and SARS-CoV-2 variants. Treatment noted: around 19 received Ad26.COV2.S at low or high dose, single or two shots; several received placebo; per-sample allocation not given. The samples were gathered on day 63 after the first injection of vaccine or placebo.

The rearrangement links TRBV12-3 or TRBV12-4 to TRBJ2-1; D is uncertain. The sequenced sample was peripheral blood, obtained in a trial of Ad26.COV2.S vaccine versus placebo. The source of this sequence is a person aged 18-60 years who received the Ad26.COV2.S COVID-19 vaccine or a placebo. CDR3 sequence: CASSLGPNEQFF. DNA for the CDR3: TGTGCCAGCAGTTTAGGGCCTAATGAGCAGTTCTTC.